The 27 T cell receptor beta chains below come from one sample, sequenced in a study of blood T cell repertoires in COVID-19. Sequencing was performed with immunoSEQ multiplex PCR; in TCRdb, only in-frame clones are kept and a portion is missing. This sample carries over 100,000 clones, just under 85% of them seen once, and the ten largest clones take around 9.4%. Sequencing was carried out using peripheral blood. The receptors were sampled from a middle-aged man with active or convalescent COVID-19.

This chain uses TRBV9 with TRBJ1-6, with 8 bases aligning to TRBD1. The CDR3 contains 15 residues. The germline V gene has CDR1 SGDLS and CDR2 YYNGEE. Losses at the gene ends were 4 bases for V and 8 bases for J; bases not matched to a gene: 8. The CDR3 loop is CASSRGTGQDSPLHF. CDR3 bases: TGTGCCAGCAGCCGAGGGACAGGTCAAGATTCACCCCTCCACTTT.

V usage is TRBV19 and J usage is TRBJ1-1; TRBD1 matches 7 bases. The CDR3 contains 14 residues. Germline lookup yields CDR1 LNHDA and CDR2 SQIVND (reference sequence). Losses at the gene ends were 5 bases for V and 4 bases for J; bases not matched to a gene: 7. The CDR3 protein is CASSRQGMSTEAFF. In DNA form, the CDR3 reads TGTGCCAGTAGTCGACAGGGTATGAGCACTGAAGCTTTCTTT.

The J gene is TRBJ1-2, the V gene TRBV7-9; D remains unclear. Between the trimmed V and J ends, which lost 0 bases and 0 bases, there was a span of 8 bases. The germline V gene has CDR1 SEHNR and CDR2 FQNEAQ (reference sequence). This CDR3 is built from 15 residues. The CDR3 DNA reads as TGTGCCAGCAGCTTAGCCGCGGCATCTAACTATGGCTACACCTTC. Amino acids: CASSLAAASNYGYTF.

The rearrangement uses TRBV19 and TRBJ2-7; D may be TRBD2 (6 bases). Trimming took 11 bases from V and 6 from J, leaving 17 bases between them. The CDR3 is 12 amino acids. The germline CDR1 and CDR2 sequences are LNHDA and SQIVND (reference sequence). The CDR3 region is CALGGRTFEQYF. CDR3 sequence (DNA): TGTGCCCTTGGGGGGAGGACCTTCGAGCAGTACTTC.

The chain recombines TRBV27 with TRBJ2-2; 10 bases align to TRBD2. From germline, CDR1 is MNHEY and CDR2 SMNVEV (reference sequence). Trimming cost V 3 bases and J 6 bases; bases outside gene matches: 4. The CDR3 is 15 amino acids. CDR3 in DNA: TGTGCCAGCAGTTTTAGCGGGGGGTACCCCGGGGAGCTGTTTTTT. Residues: CASSFSGGYPGELFF.

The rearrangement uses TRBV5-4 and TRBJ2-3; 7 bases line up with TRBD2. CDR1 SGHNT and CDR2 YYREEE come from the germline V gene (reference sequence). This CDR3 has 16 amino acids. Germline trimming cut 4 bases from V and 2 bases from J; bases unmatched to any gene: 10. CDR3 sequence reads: CASSLERGPTTDTQYF. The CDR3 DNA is TGTGCCAGCAGCCTAGAGCGGGGCCCAACCACAGATACGCAGTATTTT. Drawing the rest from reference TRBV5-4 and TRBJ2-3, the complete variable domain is ETGVTQSPTHLIKTRGQQVTLRCSSQSGHNTVSWYQQALGQGPQFIFQYYREEENGRGNFPPRFSGLQFPNYSSELNVNALELDDSALYLCASSLERGPTTDTQYFGPGTRLTVL.

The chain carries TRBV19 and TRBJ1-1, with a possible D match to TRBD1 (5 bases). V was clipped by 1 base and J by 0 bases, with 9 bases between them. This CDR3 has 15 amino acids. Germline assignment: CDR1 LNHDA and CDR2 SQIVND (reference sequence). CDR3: CASSIGGLLNTEAFF. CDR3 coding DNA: TGTGCCAGTAGTATAGGGGGACTACTGAACACTGAAGCTTTCTTT.

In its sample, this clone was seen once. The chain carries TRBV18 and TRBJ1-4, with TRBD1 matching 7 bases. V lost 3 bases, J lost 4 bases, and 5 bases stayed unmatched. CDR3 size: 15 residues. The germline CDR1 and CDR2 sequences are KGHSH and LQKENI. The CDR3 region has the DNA TGTGCCAGCTCACCTTTGGCAGGGGGTAATGAAAAACTGTTTTTT. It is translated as CASSPLAGGNEKLFF.

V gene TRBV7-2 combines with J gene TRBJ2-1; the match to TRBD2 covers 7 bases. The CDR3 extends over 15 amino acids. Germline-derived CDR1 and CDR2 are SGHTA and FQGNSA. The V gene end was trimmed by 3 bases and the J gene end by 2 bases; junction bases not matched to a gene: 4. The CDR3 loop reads CASSFRAGAYNEQFF. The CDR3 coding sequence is TGTGCCAGCAGCTTTAGGGCGGGGGCCTACAATGAGCAGTTCTTC.

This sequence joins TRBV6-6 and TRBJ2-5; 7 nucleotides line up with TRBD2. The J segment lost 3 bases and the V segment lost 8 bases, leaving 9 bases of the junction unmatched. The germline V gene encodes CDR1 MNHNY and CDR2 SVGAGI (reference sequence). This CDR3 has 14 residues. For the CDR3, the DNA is TGTGCCAGCGGATTACGGGGGGTAAAAGAGACCCAGTACTTC. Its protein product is CASGLRGVKETQYF.

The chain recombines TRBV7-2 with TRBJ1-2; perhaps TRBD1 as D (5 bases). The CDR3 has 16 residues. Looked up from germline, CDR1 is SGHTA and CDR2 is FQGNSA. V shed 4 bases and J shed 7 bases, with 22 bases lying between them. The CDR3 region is CASSSKAGGRISGYTF. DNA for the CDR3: TGTGCCAGCAGCTCAAAAGCGGGGGGTAGGATTAGTGGCTACACCTTC.

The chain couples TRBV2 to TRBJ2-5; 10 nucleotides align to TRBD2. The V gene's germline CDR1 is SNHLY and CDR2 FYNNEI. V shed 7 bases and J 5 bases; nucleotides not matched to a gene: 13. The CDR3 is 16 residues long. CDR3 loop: CASNAFEAGGLETQYF. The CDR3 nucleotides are TGTGCCAGCAACGCCTTCGAAGCGGGGGGGCTTGAGACCCAGTACTTC.

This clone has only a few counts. CDR3 DNA sequence: TGTGCCAGTAGTATCGGTGGCAGACTTGGTTATGGCTACACCTTC. Amino acid sequence: CASSIGGRLGYGYTF. This chain links TRBV19 with TRBJ1-2, with D hard to call. CDR1 and CDR2 (germline): LNHDA, SQIVND (reference sequence). There are 15 residues in the CDR3. V lost 3 bases and J 5 bases, leaving 16 bases between the germline ends.

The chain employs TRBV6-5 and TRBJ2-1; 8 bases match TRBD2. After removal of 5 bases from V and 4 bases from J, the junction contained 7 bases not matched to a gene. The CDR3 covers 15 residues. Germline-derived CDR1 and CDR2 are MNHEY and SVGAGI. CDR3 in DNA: TGTGCCAGCAGTAGTCTGGTAGCGGGGTACAATGAGCAGTTCTTC. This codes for CASSSLVAGYNEQFF.

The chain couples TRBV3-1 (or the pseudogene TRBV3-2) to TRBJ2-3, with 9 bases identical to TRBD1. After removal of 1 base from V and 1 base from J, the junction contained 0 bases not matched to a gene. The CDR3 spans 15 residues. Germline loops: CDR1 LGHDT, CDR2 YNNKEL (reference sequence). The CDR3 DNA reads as TGTGCCAGCAGCCAAGGGACAGGGGGCACAGATACGCAGTATTTT. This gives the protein CASSQGTGGTDTQYF.

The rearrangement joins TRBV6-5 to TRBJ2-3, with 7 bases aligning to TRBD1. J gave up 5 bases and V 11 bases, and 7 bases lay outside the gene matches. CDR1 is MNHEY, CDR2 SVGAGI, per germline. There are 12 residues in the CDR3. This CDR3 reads CADRVIGDTQYF. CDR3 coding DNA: TGTGCCGACAGGGTTATTGGAGATACGCAGTATTTT.

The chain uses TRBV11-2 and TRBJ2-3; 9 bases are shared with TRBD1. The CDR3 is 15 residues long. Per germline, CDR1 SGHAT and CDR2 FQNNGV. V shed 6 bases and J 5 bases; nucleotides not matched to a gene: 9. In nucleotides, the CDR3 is TGTGCCAGCAGTCGCGCCGGGACAGGGTTAGATACGCAGTATTTT. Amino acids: CASSRAGTGLDTQYF.

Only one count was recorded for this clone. The chain's CDR3 is CASSSAPTGNTEAFF. CDR3 coding DNA: TGTGCCAGCAGCTCTGCGCCGACGGGGAACACTGAAGCTTTCTTT. The chain is built from TRBV7-9 and TRBJ1-1; the D is unclear. CDR1 is SEHNR and CDR2 is FQNEAQ in the germline V gene (reference sequence). The CDR3 contains 15 residues. Trimming took 4 bases from V and 1 from J, leaving 13 bases between them.

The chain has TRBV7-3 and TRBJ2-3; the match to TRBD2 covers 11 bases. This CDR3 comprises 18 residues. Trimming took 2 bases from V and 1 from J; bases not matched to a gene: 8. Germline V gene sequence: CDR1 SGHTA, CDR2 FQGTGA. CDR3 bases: TGTGCCAGCAGCTTAGCGCCGGGGACTAGCGGACGCACAGATACGCAGTATTTT. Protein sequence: CASSLAPGTSGRTDTQYF.

CDR3 amino acids: CASSLAQNYGYTF. The CDR3 DNA reads as TGTGCCAGCAGCTTGGCCCAAAACTATGGCTACACCTTC. This chain connects TRBV5-5 to TRBJ1-2; D remains unclear. Germline lookup yields CDR1 SGHKS and CDR2 YYEKEE (reference sequence). Trimming shortened V by 0 bases and J by 2 bases, and 5 bases separated the two germline ends. This CDR3 contains 13 residues.

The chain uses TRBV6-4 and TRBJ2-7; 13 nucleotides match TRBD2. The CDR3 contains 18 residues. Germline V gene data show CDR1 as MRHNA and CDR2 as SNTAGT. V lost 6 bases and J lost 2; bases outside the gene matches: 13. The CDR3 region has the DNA TGTGCCAGCAGCCTCGGACTAGCGGGGGCCCATTTCCCCTACGAGCAGTACTTC. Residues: CASSLGLAGAHFPYEQYF.

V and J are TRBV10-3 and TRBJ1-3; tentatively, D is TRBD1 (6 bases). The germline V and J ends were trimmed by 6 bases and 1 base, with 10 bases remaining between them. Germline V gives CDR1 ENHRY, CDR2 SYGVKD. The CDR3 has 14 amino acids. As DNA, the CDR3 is TGTGCCATCAGAGAAACAGGGTCTGGAAACACCATATATTTT. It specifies CAIRETGSGNTIYF.

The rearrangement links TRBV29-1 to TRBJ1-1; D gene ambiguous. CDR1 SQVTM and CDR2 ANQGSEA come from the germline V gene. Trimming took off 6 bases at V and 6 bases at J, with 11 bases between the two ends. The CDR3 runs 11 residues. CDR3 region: CSVVGGAEAFF. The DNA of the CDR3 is TGCAGCGTAGTTGGCGGGGCTGAAGCTTTCTTT.

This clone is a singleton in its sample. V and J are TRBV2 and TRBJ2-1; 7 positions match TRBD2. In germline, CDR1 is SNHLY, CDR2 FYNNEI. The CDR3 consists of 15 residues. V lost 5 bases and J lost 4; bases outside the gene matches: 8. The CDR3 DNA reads TGTGCCAGCAGTAAACCGGGACTACAATACAATGAGCAGTTCTTC. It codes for CASSKPGLQYNEQFF.

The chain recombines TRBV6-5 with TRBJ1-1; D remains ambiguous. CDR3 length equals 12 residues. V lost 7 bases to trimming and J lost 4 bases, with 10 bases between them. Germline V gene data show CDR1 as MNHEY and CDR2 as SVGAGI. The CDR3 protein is CASITVGTEAFF. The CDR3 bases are TGTGCCAGCATCACGGTTGGCACTGAAGCTTTCTTT.

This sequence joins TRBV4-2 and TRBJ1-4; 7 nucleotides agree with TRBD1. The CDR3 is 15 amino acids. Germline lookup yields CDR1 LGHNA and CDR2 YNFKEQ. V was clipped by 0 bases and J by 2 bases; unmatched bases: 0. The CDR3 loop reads CASSQETGTNEKLFF. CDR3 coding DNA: TGTGCCAGCAGCCAAGAGACAGGGACTAATGAAAAACTGTTTTTT.

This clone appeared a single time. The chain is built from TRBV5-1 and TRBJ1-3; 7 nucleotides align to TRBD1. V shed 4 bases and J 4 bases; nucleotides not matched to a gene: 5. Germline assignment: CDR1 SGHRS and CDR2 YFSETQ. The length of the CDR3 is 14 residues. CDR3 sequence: CASSTGTEGNTIYF. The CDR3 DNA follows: TGCGCCAGCAGCACCGGGACAGAAGGAAACACCATATATTTT.